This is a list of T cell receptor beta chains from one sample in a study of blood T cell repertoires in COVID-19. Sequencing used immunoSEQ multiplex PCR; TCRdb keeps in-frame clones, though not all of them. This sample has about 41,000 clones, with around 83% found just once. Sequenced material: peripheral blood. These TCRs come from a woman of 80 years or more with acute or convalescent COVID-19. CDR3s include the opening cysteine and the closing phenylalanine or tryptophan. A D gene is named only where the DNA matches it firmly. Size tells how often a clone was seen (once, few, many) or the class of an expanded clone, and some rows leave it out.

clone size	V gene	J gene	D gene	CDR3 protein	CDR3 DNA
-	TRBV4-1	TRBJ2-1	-	CASSQPAGLRSDEQFF	TGCGCCAGCAGCCAACCCGCGGGACTCCGAAGCGATGAGCAGTTCTTC
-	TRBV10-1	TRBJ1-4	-	CASSESGNEKLFF	TGCGCCAGCAGTGAGTCCGGGAATGAAAAACTGTTTTTT
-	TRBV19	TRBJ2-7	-	CASSRSDIPGEQYF	TGTGCCAGTAGTCGATCGGATATCCCAGGGGAGCAGTACTTC
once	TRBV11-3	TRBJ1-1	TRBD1	CASSLRDRGYTEAFF	TGTGCCAGCAGCTTACGGGACAGGGGGTACACTGAAGCTTTCTTT
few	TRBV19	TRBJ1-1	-	CASILLGHTEAFF	TGTGCCAGTATTCTCCTCGGTCACACTGAAGCTTTCTTT
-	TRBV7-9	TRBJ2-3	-	CASTRRVTDTQYF	TGTGCCAGCACCCGCCGGGTCACAGATACGCAGTATTTT
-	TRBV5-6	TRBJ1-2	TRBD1	CASSLALRDRGYYGYTF	TGTGCCAGCAGCTTGGCCTTGAGGGACAGGGGTTACTATGGCTACACCTTC
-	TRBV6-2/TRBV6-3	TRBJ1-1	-	CASSLAGANTEAFF	TGTGCCAGCAGTTTAGCAGGGGCCAACACTGAAGCTTTCTTT
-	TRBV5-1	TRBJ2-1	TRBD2	CASSLGLAGERIF	TGCGCCAGCAGCTTGGGGTTAGCGGGGGAAAGGATCTTC
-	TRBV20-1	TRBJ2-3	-	CSVPRTDTQYF	TGCAGTGTCCCGAGGACAGATACGCAGTATTTT
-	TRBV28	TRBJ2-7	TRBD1	CATRQGGYEQYF	TGTGCCACTCGACAGGGGGGCTACGAGCAGTACTTC
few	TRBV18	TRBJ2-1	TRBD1	CASSPGTGGDEQFF	TGTGCCAGCTCACCAGGCACAGGGGGTGATGAGCAGTTCTTC
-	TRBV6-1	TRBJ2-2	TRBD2	CASSDPTSGGHTGELFF	TGTGCCAGCAGTGATCCCACTAGCGGGGGCCACACCGGGGAGCTGTTTTTT
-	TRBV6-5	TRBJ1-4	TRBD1	CASSSGTGDEKLFF	TGTGCCAGCAGCTCCGGGACAGGGGACGAAAAACTGTTTTTT
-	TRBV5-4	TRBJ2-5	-	CASNDGGSETQYF	TGTGCCAGCAACGATGGGGGGTCGGAGACCCAGTACTTC
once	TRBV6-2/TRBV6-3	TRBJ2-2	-	CASSYSRDTGELFF	TGTGCCAGCAGTTACTCCCGGGACACCGGGGAGCTGTTTTTT
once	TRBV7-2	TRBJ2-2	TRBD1	CASSEYRGRTGELFF	TGTGCCAGCAGCGAATACAGGGGGCGAACCGGGGAGCTGTTTTTT
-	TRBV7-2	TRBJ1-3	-	CASSLVEGNTIYF	TGTGCCAGCAGCTTAGTGGAGGGAAACACCATATATTTT
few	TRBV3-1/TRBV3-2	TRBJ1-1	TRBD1	CASSLLPRGPAFF	TGTGCCAGCAGCCTCCTCCCTAGGGGGCCAGCTTTCTTT
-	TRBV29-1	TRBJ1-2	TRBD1	CSVGGGLNYGYTF	TGCAGCGTTGGAGGGGGCCTTAACTATGGCTACACCTTC
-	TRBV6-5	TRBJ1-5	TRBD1	CASSYDRAQPQHF	TGTGCCAGCAGTTACGACAGGGCTCAGCCCCAGCATTTT
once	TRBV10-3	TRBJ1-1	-	CAISESYGRVGTEAFF	TGTGCCATCAGTGAGTCGTACGGCAGGGTGGGCACTGAAGCTTTCTTT
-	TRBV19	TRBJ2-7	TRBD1	CASAVGTGYEQYF	TGTGCCAGTGCCGTTGGGACAGGGTACGAGCAGTACTTC
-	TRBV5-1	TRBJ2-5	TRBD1	CASSWTGLDQETQYF	TGCGCCAGCAGCTGGACAGGGCTAGATCAAGAGACCCAGTACTTC
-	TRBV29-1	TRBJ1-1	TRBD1	CSVGTGDTEAFF	TGCAGCGTGGGGACAGGGGACACTGAAGCTTTCTTT
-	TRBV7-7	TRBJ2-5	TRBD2	CASSLEGLAGGETQYF	TGTGCCAGCAGCTTAGAGGGACTAGCAGGTGGGGAGACCCAGTACTTC
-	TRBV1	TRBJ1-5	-	CTSSQDQGKDQPQHF	TGCACCAGCAGCCAAGACCAGGGGAAGGACCAGCCCCAGCATTTT
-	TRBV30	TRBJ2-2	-	CAWSSTVSNTGELFF	TGTGCCTGGAGTTCGACAGTTTCGAACACCGGGGAGCTGTTTTTT
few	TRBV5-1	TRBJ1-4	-	CASSTEGTNEKLFF	TGCGCCAGCAGCACGGAGGGCACTAATGAAAAACTGTTTTTT
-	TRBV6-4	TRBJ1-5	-	CASSVDSDNQPQHF	TGTGCCAGCAGTGTCGACAGTGACAATCAGCCCCAGCATTTT
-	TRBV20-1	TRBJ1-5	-	CSARDQQPQHF	TGCAGTGCTAGAGATCAACAGCCCCAGCATTTT
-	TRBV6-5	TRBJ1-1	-	CASSYSGGGTEAFF	TGTGCCAGCAGTTACTCGGGAGGGGGCACTGAAGCTTTCTTT
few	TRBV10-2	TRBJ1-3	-	CASSDSGGNTIYF	TGCGCCAGCAGTGATTCGGGTGGAAACACCATATATTTT
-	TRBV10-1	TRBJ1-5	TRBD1	CASRDRDSNQPQHF	TGCGCCAGCAGAGACAGGGATAGCAATCAGCCCCAGCATTTT
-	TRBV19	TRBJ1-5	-	CASSTSGDLHQPQHF	TGTGCCAGTAGTACGTCGGGGGACCTTCATCAGCCCCAGCATTTT
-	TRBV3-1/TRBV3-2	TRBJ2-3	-	CASSMGGGTDTQYF	TGTGCCAGCAGTATGGGAGGTGGCACAGATACGCAGTATTTT
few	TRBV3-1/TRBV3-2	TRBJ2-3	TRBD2	CASSHPEMTSGGGGTQYF	TGTGCCAGCAGCCACCCGGAAATGACTAGCGGGGGCGGGGGTACGCAGTATTTT
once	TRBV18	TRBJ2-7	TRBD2	CASSRAGTSGGPYSYEQYF	TGTGCCAGCTCCCGGGCCGGGACTAGCGGGGGGCCCTACTCCTACGAGCAGTACTTC
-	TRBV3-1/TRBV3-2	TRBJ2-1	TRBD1	CASSRRWDRGGNEQFF	TGTGCCAGCAGCCGCAGGTGGGACAGGGGTGGAAATGAGCAGTTCTTC
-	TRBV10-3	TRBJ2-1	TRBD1	CAISPGQGNNEQFF	TGTGCCATCAGTCCGGGACAGGGGAACAATGAGCAGTTCTTC
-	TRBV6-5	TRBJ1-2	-	CASRGQGQNYGYTF	TGTGCCAGCAGGGGGCAGGGTCAGAACTATGGCTACACCTTC
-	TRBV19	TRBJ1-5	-	CASSMGDRSSNQPQHF	TGTGCCAGTAGTATGGGCGACAGGTCTAGCAATCAGCCCCAGCATTTT
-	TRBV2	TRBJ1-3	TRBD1	CASSYLQGAQNAASGNTIYF	TGTGCCAGCAGCTACCTACAGGGGGCTCAAAACGCGGCGTCTGGAAACACCATATATTTT
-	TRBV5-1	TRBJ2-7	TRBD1	CASSPTGGSYEQYF	TGCGCCAGCAGCCCAACAGGGGGCTCCTACGAGCAGTACTTC
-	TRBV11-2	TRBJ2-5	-	CASSLAPRGHQETQYF	TGTGCCAGCAGCTTAGCCCCAAGGGGTCACCAAGAGACCCAGTACTTC
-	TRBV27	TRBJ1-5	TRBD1	CASSPGGKVPQHF	TGTGCCAGCAGTCCAGGGGGTAAGGTGCCCCAGCATTTT
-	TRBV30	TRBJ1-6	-	CAVRGRLDSPLHF	TGTGCCGTTCGGGGTAGGTTGGATTCACCCCTCCACTTT
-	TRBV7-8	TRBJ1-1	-	CASSSQGSTTEAFF	TGTGCCAGCAGCTCACAGGGTTCGACCACTGAAGCTTTCTTT
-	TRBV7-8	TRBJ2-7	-	CASSLVLGSEQYF	TGTGCCAGCAGCTTAGTTCTCGGGTCCGAGCAGTACTTC
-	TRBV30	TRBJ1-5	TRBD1	CAWSLNTGGGQPQHF	TGTGCCTGGAGCCTAAATACAGGGGGTGGTCAGCCCCAGCATTTT
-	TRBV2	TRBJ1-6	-	CASSELSGSNSPLHF	TGTGCCAGCAGTGAGTTAAGTGGCTCTAATTCACCCCTCCACTTT
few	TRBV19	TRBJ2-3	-	CASSILSDTQYF	TGTGCCAGTAGTATTTTATCAGATACGCAGTATTTT